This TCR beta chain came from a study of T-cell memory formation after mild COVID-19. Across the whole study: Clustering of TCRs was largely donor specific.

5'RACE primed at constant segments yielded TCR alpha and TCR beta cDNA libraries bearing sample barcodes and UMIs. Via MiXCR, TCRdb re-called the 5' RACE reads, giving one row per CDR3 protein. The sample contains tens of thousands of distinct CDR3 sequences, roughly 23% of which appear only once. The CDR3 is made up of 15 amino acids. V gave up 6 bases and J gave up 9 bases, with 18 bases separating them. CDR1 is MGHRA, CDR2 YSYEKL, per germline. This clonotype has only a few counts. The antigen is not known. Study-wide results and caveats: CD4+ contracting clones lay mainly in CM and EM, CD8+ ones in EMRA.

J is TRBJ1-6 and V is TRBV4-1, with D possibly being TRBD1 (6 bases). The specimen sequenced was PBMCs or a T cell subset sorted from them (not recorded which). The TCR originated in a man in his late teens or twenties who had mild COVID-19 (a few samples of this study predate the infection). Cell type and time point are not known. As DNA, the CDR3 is TGCGCCAGCAGGGGTCAACAGGGACCGGGTTCACCCCTCCACTTT. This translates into CASRGQQGPGSPLHF.